The sequence of this T cell receptor (beta chain) was determined in a study of blood T cell repertoires in COVID-19. Study processing details: By means of reference gene primer amplification, nucleated cell counts were estimated. Only in-frame clones appear in the TCRdb table, and some are missing; sequencing was by immunoSEQ multiplex PCR. V, J and clone size are taken as reported in that table, and D and trimming were inferred from the DNA itself. The data contain approximately 240,000 clones, around 90% of them singletons. Participants came from about 24 US areas, aged roughly 18 to 89 years. Participants had their cohort set by participant-reported clinical history. To note about this clone: Other DNA sequences from this sample encode an identical CDR3 as well.

J was trimmed by 5 bases and V by 4 bases; bases with no gene match: 7. Germline CDR1 SQVTM, CDR2 ANQGSEA. The CDR3 has 13 residues. This sequence joins TRBV29-1 and TRBJ1-1, with 7 bases that match TRBD1. The sequence derives from a woman between 25 and 40 years old with acute COVID-19. The sequenced sample consisted of PBMCs or T cells enriched from blood (not recorded which). The CDR3 nucleotides are TGCAGCGTTGTTAGGACAGGCGGGACTGAAGCTTTCTTT. Its protein is CSVVRTGGTEAFF.